The 3 T cell receptor beta chains below all came from one sample that was sequenced in a study of radiation and T cells in renal cell carcinoma. Time point here: blood 2 weeks post-SBRT. The treatment was: 15 Gy SBRT to primary tumor, nephrectomy 4 weeks later. The method was immunoSEQ multiplex PCR; TCRdb's version includes in-frame clones alone and lacks a portion of them. Of some 58,000 clones in the sample, roughly 79% were seen once. The sequencing used blood, collected from a patient whose treatment included radiotherapy and nephrectomy. Source of these receptors: a man aged 60-69 years with renal cell carcinoma.

The chain is built from TRBV5-6 and TRBJ2-5, with 10 positions matching TRBD2. Trimming at V came to 0 bases and at J to 1 base, leaving 6 bases not matched to a gene. This CDR3 region has 17 residues. From germline, CDR1 is SGHDT and CDR2 YYEEEE. The CDR3 DNA sequence: TGTGCCAGCAGCTTGGGGCTAGCGGGGGCCTTCCAAGAGACCCAGTACTTC. Its translation is CASSLGLAGAFQETQYF.

The V and J genes are TRBV11-3 and TRBJ1-1, with 8 nucleotides matching TRBD1. This CDR3 region has 14 residues. V trimming: 5 bases; J trimming: 1 base; junction bases outside the gene matches: 3. Germline V CDR1 and CDR2: SGHNT, YENEEA. The CDR3, as DNA: TGTGCCAGCAGCGCCCAGGGGGCGAACACTGAAGCTTTCTTT. Translated: CASSAQGANTEAFF.

V is TRBV5-4 and J is TRBJ2-3; D is ambiguous. Trimming shortened V by 0 bases and J by 2 bases, and 13 bases separated the two germline ends. Germline CDR1 is SGHNT and CDR2 is YYREEE (reference sequence). This CDR3 has 16 amino acids. The CDR3 reads CASSLEYRPDTDTQYF. The CDR3 DNA sequence: TGTGCCAGCAGCTTGGAGTACAGACCAGACACAGATACGCAGTATTTT. The complete variable domain, with remaining parts taken from reference TRBV5-4 and TRBJ2-3, reads ETGVTQSPTHLIKTRGQQVTLRCSSQSGHNTVSWYQQALGQGPQFIFQYYREEENGRGNFPPRFSGLQFPNYSSELNVNALELDDSALYLCASSLEYRPDTDTQYFGPGTRLTVL.